Following are 29 T cell receptor beta chains from one sample sequenced in a study of blood T cell repertoires in COVID-19 (dated by TCRdb to between 2020 and 2021). Receptor amplification or capture employed the immunoSEQ multiplex PCR assay. Sourced from immuneACCESS, this table was stored by TCRdb with only in-frame sequences that have V and J called. A share of the clones is absent; for the studies checked, an unresolved V gene accounts for under half, and the remainder has no known explanation. The sample includes over 200,000 clones, with about 83% observed a single time. The top ten clones comprise approximately 5.9% of the sample. Material for sequencing was peripheral blood. Receptor source: a man older than 75 with acute or convalescent COVID-19.

This chain links TRBV11-2 with TRBJ2-7; 7 nucleotides agree with TRBD2. This CDR3 contains 17 residues. Per the germline V gene, CDR1 is SGHAT and CDR2 is FQNNGV. The ends lost 1 base at V and 3 bases at J; junction bases unmatched: 12. CDR3 loop: CASSLGYGVAGRYEQYF. As DNA, the CDR3 is TGTGCCAGCAGCTTAGGTTATGGAGTAGCGGGCCGCTACGAGCAGTACTTC.

This chain uses TRBV7-2 with TRBJ1-2; no definite D call. Per germline, CDR1 SGHTA and CDR2 FQGNSA. Trimming shortened V by 3 bases and J by 8 bases, and 13 bases separated the two germline ends. The CDR3 totals 13 residues. DNA of the CDR3: TGTGCCAGCAGCTTCCCTGGCTTTCCAGGCTACACCTTC. Protein: CASSFPGFPGYTF.

The V gene is TRBV5-6, the J gene TRBJ1-2; a possible D gene is TRBD1 (5 bases). The CDR3 is 15 amino acids. Trimming removed 3 bases from V and 6 bases from J, with 18 bases in between. CDR1 and CDR2 (germline): SGHDT, YYEEEE. The CDR3 DNA is TGTGCCAGCAGCTGGACCCTTGTGGGGGGAGATGGCTACACCTTC. Amino acid sequence: CASSWTLVGGDGYTF.

CDR3 loop: CASSLPYYNTGELFF. CDR3 DNA: TGTGCCAGCAGTTTGCCCTACTACAACACCGGGGAGCTGTTTTTT. V and J are TRBV28 and TRBJ2-2; no definite D call. This CDR3 has 15 amino acids. Between the trimmed V and J ends, which lost 3 bases and 2 bases, there was a span of 10 bases. Germline loops: CDR1 MDHEN, CDR2 SYDVKM.

This clone was observed a few times. The rearrangement links TRBV5-1 to TRBJ2-3; a possible D gene is TRBD1 (5 bases). The CDR3 spans 13 residues. V was clipped by 1 base and J by 5 bases, with 8 bases between them. CDR1 and CDR2 from the germline V gene are SGHRS and YFSETQ. CDR3 amino acids: CASSLYDRDTQYF. CDR3 in DNA: TGCGCCAGCAGCTTGTATGACAGAGATACGCAGTATTTT. The full variable domain, with the rest looked up from reference TRBV5-1 and TRBJ2-3, is KAGVTQTPRYLIKTRGQQVTLSCSPISGHRSVSWYQQTPGQGLQFLFEYFSETQRNKGNFPGRFSGRQFSNSRSEMNVSTLELGDSALYLCASSLYDRDTQYFGPGTRLTVL.

This sequence joins TRBV5-1 and TRBJ2-2; possibly TRBD2 for D (6 bases). V lost 0 bases and J 1 base, leaving 7 bases between the germline ends. The germline CDR1 and CDR2 sequences are SGHRS and YFSETQ. CDR3 size: 15 residues. The CDR3 region has the DNA TGCGCCAGCAGCTTGGTGGGAGGGAACACCGGGGAGCTGTTTTTT. Translated: CASSLVGGNTGELFF.

The chain recombines TRBV5-1 with TRBJ2-2, with D possibly TRBD2 on 5 matching bases. The CDR3 length is 15 residues. Trimming left V 0 bases short and J 5 bases short, with 11 bases between. From germline, CDR1 is SGHRS and CDR2 YFSETQ. CDR3 in DNA: TGCGCCAGCAGCTTGGGCCGGGGTTGGACCGGGGAGCTGTTTTTT. It yields the protein CASSLGRGWTGELFF.

The CDR3 loop is CASGGAGQTTDTQYF. The CDR3 nucleotides read TGTGCCAGCGGGGGCGCGGGACAGACCACAGATACGCAGTATTTT. The chain employs TRBV11-2 and TRBJ2-3; tentatively, D is TRBD1 (7 bases). This CDR3 has 15 residues. V was cut by 8 bases and J by 2 bases, with 17 bases left in between. CDR1 SGHAT and CDR2 FQNNGV come from the germline V gene.

The V and J genes are TRBV19 and TRBJ2-7; 9 bases are a match to TRBD1. Trimming removed 5 bases from V and 4 bases from J; junction bases left unmatched: 12. The germline gives CDR1 LNHDA, CDR2 SQIVND (reference sequence). This CDR3 comprises 16 residues. DNA of the CDR3: TGTGCCAGTAGTCCCGACCCCGGGACAGGGAAGTACGAGCAGTACTTC. Translating it yields CASSPDPGTGKYEQYF.

The gene calls are TRBV6-5 and TRBJ2-1; 8 nucleotides align to TRBD2. The CDR3 totals 14 residues. The J segment lost 5 bases and the V segment lost 6 bases, leaving 6 bases of the junction unmatched. Germline lookup yields CDR1 MNHEY and CDR2 SVGAGI. The CDR3 loop reads CASRQRELNNEQFF. The CDR3 nucleotides read TGTGCCAGCAGACAGCGGGAGCTCAACAATGAGCAGTTCTTC.

The V call is TRBV15, the J call TRBJ2-3; D call uncertain. Deletions cut 1 base from V and 9 bases from J, with 8 bases between. The CDR3 totals 12 residues. Germline V gene sequence: CDR1 LNHNV, CDR2 YYDKDF (reference sequence). The CDR3 protein is CATSRATGTQYF. Written as DNA, the CDR3 is TGTGCCACCAGCAGAGCGACTGGGACGCAGTATTTT.

Only a few counts were recorded for this clone. V gene TRBV2 combines with J gene TRBJ2-1, with D maybe TRBD1 (5 bases). The CDR3 sequence is 11 residues long. Per germline, CDR1 SNHLY and CDR2 FYNNEI. Deletions cut 6 bases from V and 8 bases from J, with 8 bases between. The CDR3, as DNA: TGTGCCAGCAGCCAGGGCTATGAGCAGTTCTTC. It translates to CASSQGYEQFF. Full variable domain (rest looked up from reference TRBV2 and TRBJ2-1): EPEVTQTPSHQVTQMGQEVILRCVPISNHLYFYWYRQILGQKVEFLVSFYNNEISEKSEIFDDQFSVERPDGSNFTLKIRSTKLEDSAMYFCASSQGYEQFFGPGTRLTVL.

Regarding this clone: Other DNA sequences within the sample encode an identical CDR3. This rearrangement joins TRBV28 to TRBJ2-7, with 9 bases identical to TRBD1. Germline V gene lookup returns CDR1 MDHEN and CDR2 SYDVKM. The CDR3 is 14 residues long. The V gene end was trimmed by 4 bases and the J gene end by 2 bases; junction bases not matched to a gene: 3. CDR3 bases: TGTGCCAGCAGTTCGGGACAGGGCCCCTACGAGCAGTACTTC. This sequence encodes CASSSGQGPYEQYF.

The gene calls are TRBV7-9 and TRBJ2-3, with D hard to call. The CDR3 covers 14 residues. Looked up from germline, CDR1 is SEHNR and CDR2 is FQNEAQ (reference sequence). Between the trimmed V and J ends, which lost 2 bases and 1 base, there was a span of 7 bases. CDR3 residues: CASSLRQGTDTQYF. CDR3 bases: TGTGCCAGCAGCTTAAGGCAGGGCACAGATACGCAGTATTTT.

This clone appeared a single time. The chain uses TRBV6-5 and TRBJ2-5; tentative D call: TRBD1 (7 bases). Germline V gene lookup returns CDR1 MNHEY and CDR2 SVGAGI. Trimming took off 6 bases at V and 5 bases at J, with 19 bases between the two ends. This CDR3 has 15 residues. The CDR3 sequence: CASREGAGPGETQYF. The CDR3 region has the DNA TGTGCCAGCAGGGAGGGGGCAGGGCCAGGGGAGACCCAGTACTTC.

The genes are TRBV6-5 and TRBJ1-1; no reliable D call. V was cut by 1 base and J by 0 bases, with 12 bases left in between. The germline V gene encodes CDR1 MNHEY and CDR2 SVGAGI. The CDR3 is made up of 16 amino acids. The CDR3 sequence is CASSYYSDTLNTEAFF. DNA of the CDR3: TGTGCCAGCAGTTACTACTCCGACACCTTGAACACTGAAGCTTTCTTT.

The CDR3 reads CASSLALVPFRAFF. For the CDR3, the DNA is TGTGCCAGCAGCTTAGCGCTAGTCCCGTTTCGAGCTTTCTTT. V gene TRBV7-2 combines with J gene TRBJ1-1; D gene ambiguous. The V end was cut by 0 bases, the J end by 10 bases, with 15 bases between. This CDR3 comprises 14 residues. Germline CDR1 and CDR2: SGHTA and FQGNSA.

The chain joins TRBV6-5 to TRBJ1-5; D not certain. The V gene's germline CDR1 is MNHEY and CDR2 SVGAGI. This CDR3 region has 14 residues. V was pared by 7 bases and J by 2 bases, with 12 bases between. The CDR3 spells CASTQMVGNQPQHF. DNA for the CDR3: TGTGCCAGCACCCAGATGGTGGGCAATCAGCCCCAGCATTTT.

This clone was observed a single time. In nucleotides, the CDR3 is TGTGCCAGCAGCCCGATGGACAGGGCTAATTCACCCCTCCACTTT. This translates into CASSPMDRANSPLHF. The chain combines TRBV7-9 with TRBJ1-6, with 8 bases lining up with TRBD1. The CDR3 extends over 15 amino acids. With 5 bases clipped from V and 6 bases from J, the junction kept 6 bases outside the gene matches. Per the germline V gene, CDR1 is SEHNR and CDR2 is FQNEAQ (reference sequence).

CDR3 region: CASSRQVNTGELFF. CDR3 DNA sequence: TGCGCCAGCAGTAGGCAGGTGAACACCGGGGAGCTGTTTTTT. This chain joins TRBV5-1 and TRBJ2-2, with unresolved D. The CDR3 has 14 amino acids. Germline-derived CDR1 and CDR2 are SGHRS and YFSETQ. V lost 5 bases and J 1 base, leaving 9 bases between the germline ends.

This sequence joins TRBV6-5 and TRBJ2-7; 8 bases match TRBD1. From germline, CDR1 is MNHEY and CDR2 SVGAGI. With 0 bases clipped from V and 2 bases from J, the junction kept 3 bases outside the gene matches. This CDR3 spans 15 amino acids. Here the CDR3 reads CASSYSDRGPYEQYF. CDR3 nucleotides: TGTGCCAGCAGTTACTCCGACAGGGGACCCTACGAGCAGTACTTC.

V usage is TRBV7-3 and J usage is TRBJ2-3; 14 positions match TRBD2. After removal of 2 bases from V and 5 bases from J, the junction contained 6 bases not matched to a gene. In germline, CDR1 is SGHTA, CDR2 FQGTGA. The length of the CDR3 is 17 residues. The CDR3 reads CASSLGPGTSGRDTQYF. DNA for the CDR3: TGTGCCAGCAGCTTAGGCCCCGGGACTAGCGGGAGAGATACGCAGTATTTT. The complete variable domain, with remaining parts taken from reference TRBV7-3 and TRBJ2-3, reads GAGVSQTPSNKVTEKGKYVELRCDPISGHTALYWYRQSLGQGPEFLIYFQGTGAADDSGLPNDRFFAVRPEGSVSTLKIQRTERGDSAVYLCASSLGPGTSGRDTQYFGPGTRLTVL.

V gene TRBV7-8 combines with J gene TRBJ1-3, with 12 bases matching TRBD1. Germline V gene data show CDR1 as SGHVS and CDR2 as FQNEAQ. CDR3 length: 21 residues. V was pared by 4 bases and J by 2 bases, with 18 bases of the junction left unmatched. CDR3: CASSSTLGREGDRGPGNTIYF. The DNA of the CDR3 is TGTGCCAGCAGCTCTACCCTAGGGAGGGAGGGGGACAGGGGGCCTGGAAACACCATATATTTT.

V usage is TRBV5-6 and J usage is TRBJ1-4, with unresolved D. The CDR3 has 14 amino acids. Trimming pared 4 bases from V and 0 bases from J, leaving 7 bases between. The germline CDR1 and CDR2 sequences are SGHDT and YYEEEE. CDR3: CASSEIATNEKLFF. The DNA for the CDR3 is TGTGCCAGCAGCGAGATTGCAACTAATGAAAAACTGTTTTTT.

This chain connects TRBV18 to TRBJ2-7; 7 bases map to TRBD2. The CDR3 sequence is 15 residues long. Germline V CDR1 and CDR2: KGHSH, LQKENI. The ends lost 2 bases at V and 5 bases at J; junction bases unmatched: 9. The CDR3 DNA reads TGTGCCAGCTCACCAATCGGGGGGTTAGGGAACGAGCAGTACTTC. This sequence encodes CASSPIGGLGNEQYF.

The chain joins TRBV30 to TRBJ1-1, with D perhaps matching TRBD1 (5 bases). The CDR3 covers 13 residues. The germline CDR1 and CDR2 sequences are GTSNPN and SVGIG (reference sequence). Trimming pared 0 bases from V and 3 bases from J, leaving 8 bases between. The CDR3 region is CAWSVRGYTEAFF. The CDR3 nucleotides are TGTGCCTGGAGTGTAAGGGGATACACTGAAGCTTTCTTT. The full variable domain, in which reference TRBV30 and TRBJ1-1 provide the parts outside the CDR3, is SQTIHQWPATLVQPVGSPLSLECTVEGTSNPNLYWYRQAAGRGLQLLFYSVGIGQISSEVPQNLSASRPQDRQFILSSKKLLLSDSGFYLCAWSVRGYTEAFFGQGTRLTVV.

This clone was observed once. The chain employs TRBV3-1 (or the pseudogene TRBV3-2) and TRBJ2-1, with D perhaps matching TRBD2 (6 bases). Trimming took off 3 bases at V and 0 bases at J, with 18 bases between the two ends. CDR1 and CDR2 (germline): LGHDT, YNNKEL (reference sequence). The length of the CDR3 is 18 residues. The CDR3: CASSQGWVAASSYNEQFF. In DNA, the CDR3 is TGTGCCAGCAGCCAGGGTTGGGTAGCGGCAAGCTCCTACAATGAGCAGTTCTTC.

The chain joins TRBV4-1 to TRBJ2-7, with D tentatively TRBD1 (5 bases). Germline assignment: CDR1 MGHRA and CDR2 YSYEKL. Trimming cost V 0 bases and J 6 bases, with 15 bases left between them. This CDR3 comprises 15 residues. Here the CDR3 DNA reads TGCGCCAGCAGCCAAGACAGGGAAGTAAGTGGCGAGCAGTACTTC. Translated, it gives CASSQDREVSGEQYF.

The chain employs TRBV14 and TRBJ1-1, with 9 bases matching TRBD1. CDR3 length equals 14 residues. J gave up 5 bases and V 3 bases, and 4 bases lay outside the gene matches. Germline V gives CDR1 SGHDN, CDR2 FVKESK. This CDR3 is CASSQQTGGTEAFF. The DNA of the CDR3 is TGTGCCAGCAGCCAGCAGACAGGGGGAACTGAAGCTTTCTTT.